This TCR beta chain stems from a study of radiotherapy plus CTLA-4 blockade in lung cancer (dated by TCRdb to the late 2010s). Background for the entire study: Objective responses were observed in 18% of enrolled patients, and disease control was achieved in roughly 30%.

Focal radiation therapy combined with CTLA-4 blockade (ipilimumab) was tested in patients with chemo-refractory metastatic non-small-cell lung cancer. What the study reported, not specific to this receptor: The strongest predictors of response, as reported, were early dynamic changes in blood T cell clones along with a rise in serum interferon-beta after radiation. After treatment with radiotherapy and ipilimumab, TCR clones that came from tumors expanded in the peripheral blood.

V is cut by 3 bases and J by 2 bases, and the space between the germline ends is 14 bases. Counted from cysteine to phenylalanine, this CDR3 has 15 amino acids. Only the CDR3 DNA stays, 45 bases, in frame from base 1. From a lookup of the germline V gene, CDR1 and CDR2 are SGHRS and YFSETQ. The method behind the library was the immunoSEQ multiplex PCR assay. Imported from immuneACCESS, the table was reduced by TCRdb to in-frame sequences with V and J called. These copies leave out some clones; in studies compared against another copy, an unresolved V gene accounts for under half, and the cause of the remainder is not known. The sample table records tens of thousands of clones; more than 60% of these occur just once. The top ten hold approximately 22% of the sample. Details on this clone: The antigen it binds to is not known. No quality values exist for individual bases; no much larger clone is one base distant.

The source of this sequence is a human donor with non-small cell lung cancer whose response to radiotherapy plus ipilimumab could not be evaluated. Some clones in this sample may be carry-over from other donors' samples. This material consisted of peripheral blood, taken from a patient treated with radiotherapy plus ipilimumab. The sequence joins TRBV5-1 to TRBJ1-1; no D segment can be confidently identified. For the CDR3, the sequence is CASSSQGGGNTEAFF. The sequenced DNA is TGCGCCAGCAGCTCCCAAGGAGGAGGCAACACTGAAGCTTTCTTT.